This T cell receptor (beta chain) was retrieved from a study of T cells in localized non-small cell lung cancer. Method: immunoSEQ multiplex PCR; TCRdb's copy keeps in-frame clones and lacks some. The table shows roughly 72,000 clones, with 80% occurring only once. The junction had 10 bases not matched to a gene; V was cut back by 4 bases and J by 2 bases. The germline gives CDR1 MDHEN, CDR2 SYDVKM. This CDR3 has 17 residues. With regard to this clone: What it binds is unknown.

Overall study results and limits: The study found T cell clonality highest in uninvolved adjacent lung, above tumor. One tumor region alone was sequenced, and heterogeneity therefore remains possible. Researchers found a median around 50 of the top 100 tumor clones in adjacent lung. An association was observed between higher blood T cell density and longer overall survival.

The gene calls are TRBV28 and TRBJ2-3; 9 nucleotides line up with TRBD2. This clonotype was obtained from a female donor over 55 with stage I lung adenocarcinoma. Source: peripheral blood, taken before any cancer treatment. The CDR3 sequence: CASSWGSGGISTDTQYF. CDR3 coding DNA: TGTGCCAGCAGTTGGGGTAGCGGGGGTATATCCACAGATACGCAGTATTTT. Filled out from reference TRBV28 and TRBJ2-3, the complete variable domain reads DVKVTQSSRYLVKRTGEKVFLECVQDMDHENMFWYRQDPGLGLRLIYFSYDVKMKEKGDIPEGYSVSREKKERFSLILESASTNQTSMYLCASSWGSGGISTDTQYFGPGTRLTVL.